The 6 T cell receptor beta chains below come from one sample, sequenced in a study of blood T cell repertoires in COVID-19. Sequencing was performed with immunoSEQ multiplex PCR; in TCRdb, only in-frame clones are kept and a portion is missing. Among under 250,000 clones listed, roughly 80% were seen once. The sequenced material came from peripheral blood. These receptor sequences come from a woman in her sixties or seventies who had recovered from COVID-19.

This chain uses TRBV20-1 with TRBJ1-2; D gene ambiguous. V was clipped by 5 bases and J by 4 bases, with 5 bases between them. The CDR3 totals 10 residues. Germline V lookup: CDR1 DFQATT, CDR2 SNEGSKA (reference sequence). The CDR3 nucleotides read TGCAGTGCTTACAGCTATGGCTACACCTTC. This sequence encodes CSAYSYGYTF.

The CDR3 DNA sequence: TGCGCCAGCAGCCATCCCCCACAGGGGGCTCGCGCTTTCTTT. Translated: CASSHPPQGARAFF. This rearrangement joins TRBV4-1 to TRBJ1-1; 9 nucleotides match TRBD1. The CDR3 length is 14 residues. Germline CDR1 MGHRA, CDR2 YSYEKL. The V gene end was trimmed by 3 bases and the J gene end by 11 bases; junction bases not matched to a gene: 10.

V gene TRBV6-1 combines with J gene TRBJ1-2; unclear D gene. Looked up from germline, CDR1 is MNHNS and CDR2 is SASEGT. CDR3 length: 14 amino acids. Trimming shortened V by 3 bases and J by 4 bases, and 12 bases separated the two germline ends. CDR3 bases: TGTGCCAGCAGTGAGAACCCCGAGGGCTATGGCTACACCTTC. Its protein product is CASSENPEGYGYTF.

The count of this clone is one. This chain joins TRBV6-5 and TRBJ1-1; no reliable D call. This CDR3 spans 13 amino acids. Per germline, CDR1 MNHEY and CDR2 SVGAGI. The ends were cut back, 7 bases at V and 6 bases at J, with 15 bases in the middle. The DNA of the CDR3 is TGTGCCAGCACAAACTCATTTTTGGCTGAAGCTTTCTTT. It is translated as CASTNSFLAEAFF.

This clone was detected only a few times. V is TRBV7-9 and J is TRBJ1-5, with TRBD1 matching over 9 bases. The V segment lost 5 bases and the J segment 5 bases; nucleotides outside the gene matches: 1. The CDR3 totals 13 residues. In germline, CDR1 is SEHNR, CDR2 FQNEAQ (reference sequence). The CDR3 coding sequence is TGTGCCAGCAGCGGGACAGGGCATCAGCCCCAGCATTTT. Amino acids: CASSGTGHQPQHF.

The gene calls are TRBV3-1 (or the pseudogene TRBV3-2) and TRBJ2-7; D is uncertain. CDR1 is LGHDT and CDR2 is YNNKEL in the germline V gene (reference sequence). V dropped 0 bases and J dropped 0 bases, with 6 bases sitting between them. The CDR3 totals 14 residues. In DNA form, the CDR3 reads TGTGCCAGCAGCCAAGATCCCGGCTCCTACGAGCAGTACTTC. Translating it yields CASSQDPGSYEQYF.